The rows below give T cell receptor beta chains drawn from one sample of a study of shared T cell receptors in the human thymus. Assay: immunoSEQ multiplex PCR; the TCRdb copy retains only in-frame clones and omits some. Of 600,000 to 900,000 clones in the sample, approximately 83% were seen once. This sample also belongs to another study, concerning human thymus T cells.

The sample consisted of thymocytes. Receptor source: a girl less than two years old with a congenital heart defect. Both conserved end residues are part of each CDR3. Each record gives: V gene, J gene, clone size, D gene, CDR3 protein, CDR3 DNA. A D gene is named only where the DNA matches it firmly. Expanded clones are given a class, and other clones once, few, many or no size at all.

v_gene: TRBV5-6; j_gene: TRBJ2-3; abundance: -; d_gene: -; CDR3aa: CASSLRVGLAGITDTQYF; CDR3nt: TGTGCCAGCAGCCTTCGGGTAGGTCTAGCTGGCATCACAGATACGCAGTATTTT
v_gene: TRBV5-6; j_gene: TRBJ1-3; abundance: -; d_gene: -; CDR3aa: CASSLRGSHPTGGNTIYF; CDR3nt: TGTGCCAGCAGCTTGCGAGGATCCCACCCCACGGGGGGAAACACCATATATTTT
v_gene: TRBV5-1; j_gene: TRBJ2-5; abundance: -; d_gene: -; CDR3aa: CASSQGPAGVETQYF; CDR3nt: TGCGCCAGCAGCCAGGGACCAGCGGGCGTCGAGACCCAGTACTTC
v_gene: TRBV7-2; j_gene: TRBJ2-5; abundance: -; d_gene: TRBD1; CDR3aa: CASSQIRRDRQETQYF; CDR3nt: TGTGCCAGCAGCCAAATTCGTCGGGACAGACAAGAGACCCAGTACTTC
v_gene: TRBV4-1; j_gene: TRBJ2-3; abundance: -; d_gene: -; CDR3aa: CASSQDLLGHSTDTQYF; CDR3nt: TGCGCCAGCAGCCAAGATCTTCTTGGCCACAGCACAGATACGCAGTATTTT
v_gene: TRBV7-6; j_gene: TRBJ1-1; abundance: -; d_gene: TRBD1; CDR3aa: CASSLPGTGGVNTEAFF; CDR3nt: TGTGCCAGCAGCTTGCCCGGGACAGGGGGCGTCAACACTGAAGCTTTCTTT
v_gene: TRBV29-1; j_gene: TRBJ2-5; abundance: -; d_gene: TRBD2; CDR3aa: CSVDSLAGVQETQYF; CDR3nt: TGCAGCGTTGACTCGCTAGCGGGGGTACAAGAGACCCAGTACTTC
v_gene: TRBV14; j_gene: TRBJ1-6; abundance: few; d_gene: -; CDR3aa: CASSPRVRNSPLHF; CDR3nt: TGTGCCAGCAGCCCCAGGGTTAGGAATTCACCCCTCCACTTT
v_gene: TRBV6-1; j_gene: TRBJ2-3; abundance: -; d_gene: -; CDR3aa: CASSEALWGGLGTDTQYF; CDR3nt: TGTGCCAGCAGTGAAGCGCTGTGGGGGGGCTTAGGGACAGATACGCAGTATTTT
v_gene: TRBV5-1; j_gene: TRBJ2-7; abundance: -; d_gene: -; CDR3aa: CASSLGRDYEQYF; CDR3nt: TGCGCCAGCAGCTTGGGTCGGGACTACGAGCAGTACTTC
v_gene: TRBV7-6; j_gene: TRBJ2-7; abundance: -; d_gene: TRBD1; CDR3aa: CASSLALDRGRPYEQYF; CDR3nt: TGTGCCAGCAGCTTAGCATTGGACAGGGGGCGTCCCTACGAGCAGTACTTC
v_gene: TRBV5-4; j_gene: TRBJ2-7; abundance: few; d_gene: TRBD1; CDR3aa: CASSLDRDRSLQYF; CDR3nt: TGTGCCAGCAGTCTCGACAGGGACAGATCACTACAGTACTTC
v_gene: TRBV6-1; j_gene: TRBJ1-6; abundance: -; d_gene: -; CDR3aa: CASSEGPQNYNSPLHF; CDR3nt: TGTGCCAGCAGTGAAGGGCCCCAGAATTATAATTCACCCCTCCACTTT
v_gene: TRBV28; j_gene: TRBJ1-3; abundance: -; d_gene: -; CDR3aa: CASSGWTAGNTIYF; CDR3nt: TGTGCCAGCAGCGGCTGGACTGCTGGAAACACCATATATTTT
v_gene: TRBV29-1; j_gene: TRBJ1-1; abundance: -; d_gene: -; CDR3aa: CSVEGALGANTEAFF; CDR3nt: TGCAGCGTTGAAGGTGCGCTGGGGGCGAACACTGAAGCTTTCTTT
v_gene: TRBV30; j_gene: TRBJ1-5; abundance: -; d_gene: -; CDR3aa: CAWSVQQGGTSTNNNSNQPQHF; CDR3nt: TGTGCCTGGAGTGTACAACAGGGTGGTACATCAACCAATAATAATAGCAATCAGCCCCAGCATTTT
v_gene: TRBV30; j_gene: TRBJ1-6; abundance: -; d_gene: -; CDR3aa: CAWSLRRGAPLGF; CDR3nt: TGTGCCTGGAGTCTCCGTCGGGGGGCCCCCCTTGGATTT
v_gene: TRBV6-1; j_gene: TRBJ1-2; abundance: -; d_gene: TRBD1; CDR3aa: CASSVQGAQYYGYTF; CDR3nt: TGTGCCAGCAGTGTACAGGGGGCGCAGTACTATGGCTACACCTTC
v_gene: TRBV4-1; j_gene: TRBJ1-1; abundance: -; d_gene: TRBD1; CDR3aa: CASSPHQGQGNTEAFF; CDR3nt: TGCGCCAGCAGCCCACACCAGGGACAGGGCAACACTGAAGCTTTCTTT
v_gene: TRBV7-2; j_gene: TRBJ1-2; abundance: -; d_gene: TRBD1; CDR3aa: CASDQGASYGYTF; CDR3nt: TGTGCCAGCGATCAGGGGGCTAGCTATGGCTACACCTTC
v_gene: TRBV30; j_gene: TRBJ2-7; abundance: -; d_gene: -; CDR3aa: CAWREALEGVLSHEQYF; CDR3nt: TGTGCCTGGAGGGAAGCCCTCGAGGGGGTGCTTAGCCACGAGCAGTACTTC
v_gene: TRBV14; j_gene: TRBJ2-2; abundance: once; d_gene: TRBD2; CDR3aa: CASSQSFGGGPNTGELFF; CDR3nt: TGTGCCAGCAGCCAATCGTTCGGGGGGGGACCGAACACCGGGGAGCTGTTTTTT
v_gene: TRBV4-3; j_gene: TRBJ2-4; abundance: -; d_gene: -; CDR3aa: CASSQDLLGLAKNIQYF; CDR3nt: TGCGCCAGCAGCCAAGATCTTCTCGGACTAGCCAAAAACATTCAGTACTTC